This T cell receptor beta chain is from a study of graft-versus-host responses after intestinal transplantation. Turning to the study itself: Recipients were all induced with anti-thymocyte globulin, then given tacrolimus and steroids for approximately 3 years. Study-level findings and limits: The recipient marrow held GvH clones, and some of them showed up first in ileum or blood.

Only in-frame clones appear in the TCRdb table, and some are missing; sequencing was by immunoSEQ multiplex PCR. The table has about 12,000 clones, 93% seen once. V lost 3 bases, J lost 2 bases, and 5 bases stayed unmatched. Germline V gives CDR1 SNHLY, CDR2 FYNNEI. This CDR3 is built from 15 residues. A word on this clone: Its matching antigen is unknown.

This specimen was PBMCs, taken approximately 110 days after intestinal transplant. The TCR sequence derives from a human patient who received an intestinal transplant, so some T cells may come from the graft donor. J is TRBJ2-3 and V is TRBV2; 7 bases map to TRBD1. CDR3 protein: CASSENRGYTDTQYF. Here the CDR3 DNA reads TGTGCCAGCAGTGAGAACAGGGGATACACAGATACGCAGTATTTT. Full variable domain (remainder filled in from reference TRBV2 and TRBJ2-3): EPEVTQTPSHQVTQMGQEVILRCVPISNHLYFYWYRQILGQKVEFLVSFYNNEISEKSEIFDDQFSVERPDGSNFTLKIRSTKLEDSAMYFCASSENRGYTDTQYFGPGTRLTVL.